This T cell receptor beta chain derives from a study of blood T cell repertoires in COVID-19. In the study overall: PBMCs, B-cell-depleted T cells, or T cells were the source of the cDNA or gDNA that made up the material.

In Seattle, patients joined the study during active infection and were tracked longitudinally. The CDR3 runs 12 residues. The germline V gene encodes CDR1 SGHDT and CDR2 YYEEEE. V lost 3 bases to trimming and J lost 8 bases, with 11 bases between them. Assay: immunoSEQ multiplex PCR; the TCRdb copy retains only in-frame clones and omits some. Of about 170,000 clones listed, around 86% are singletons. Material: peripheral blood. The sequence was collected from a man aged 55 to 69 with COVID-19, enrolled during active disease. The rearrangement uses TRBV5-6 and TRBJ1-2; D unclear. In nucleotides, the CDR3 is TGTGCCAGCAGCTCCCCCCCTGGCGGCTACACCTTC. Translated: CASSSPPGGYTF. Complete variable domain (other parts from reference TRBV5-6 and TRBJ1-2): DAGVTQSPTHLIKTRGQQVTLRCSPKSGHDTVSWYQQALGQGPQFIFQYYEEEERQRGNFPDRFSGHQFPNYSSELNVNALLLGDSALYLCASSSPPGGYTFGSGTRLTVV.